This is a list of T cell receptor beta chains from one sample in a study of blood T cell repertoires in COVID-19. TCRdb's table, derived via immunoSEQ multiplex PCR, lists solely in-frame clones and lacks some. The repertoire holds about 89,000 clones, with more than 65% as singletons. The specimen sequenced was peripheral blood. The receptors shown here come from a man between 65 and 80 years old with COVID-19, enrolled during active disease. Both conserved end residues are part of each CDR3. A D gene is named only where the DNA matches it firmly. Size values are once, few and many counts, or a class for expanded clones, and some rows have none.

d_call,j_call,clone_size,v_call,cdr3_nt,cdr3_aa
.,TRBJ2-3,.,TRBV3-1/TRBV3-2,TGTGCCAGCAGCCAAGACCTCCCCCCAGATACGCAGTATTTT,CASSQDLPPDTQYF
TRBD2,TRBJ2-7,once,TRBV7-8,TGTGCCAGCAGCCCCCGGGAGGCCCGACCCTACGAGCAGTACTTC,CASSPREARPYEQYF
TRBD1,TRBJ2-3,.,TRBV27,TGTGCCAGCAGCAGGACAGGGGGCAGAGATACGCAGTATTTT,CASSRTGGRDTQYF
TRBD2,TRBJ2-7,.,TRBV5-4,TGTGCCAGCAGCTTGGGTCTAGCGGGAGTGGATTATTACGAGCAGTACTTC,CASSLGLAGVDYYEQYF
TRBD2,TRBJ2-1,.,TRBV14,TGTGCCAGCAGCCAGTTCCTGACTAGCGGGATAAACTACAATGAGCAGTTCTTC,CASSQFLTSGINYNEQFF
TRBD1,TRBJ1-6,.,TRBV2,TGTGCCAGCACTGTGACAGGGGTCAATTCACCCCTCCACTTT,CASTVTGVNSPLHF
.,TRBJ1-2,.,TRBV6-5,TGTGCCAGCAGTTACTCGGAGGGCTATGGCTACACCTTC,CASSYSEGYGYTF
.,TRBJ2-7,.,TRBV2,TGTGCCGGGAAAACTAGCCTAAGCTCCTACGAGCAGTACTTC,CAGKTSLSSYEQYF
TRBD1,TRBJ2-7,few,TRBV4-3,TGCGCCAGCAGCAAAGAAGACAGGGGTATTTACGAGCAGTACTTC,CASSKEDRGIYEQYF
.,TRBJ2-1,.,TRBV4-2,TGTGCCAGCAGCCCCCAGGGGCCAAGGGGAAACAATGAGCAGTTCTTC,CASSPQGPRGNNEQFF
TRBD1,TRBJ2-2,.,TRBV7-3,TGTGCCAGCAGCCCCCGTCCCGGGACAGGGGGCGGAATGACCGGGGAGCTGTTTTTT,CASSPRPGTGGGMTGELFF
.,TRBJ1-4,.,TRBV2,TGTGCCAGCACGGGGGATAATGAAAAACTGTTTTTT,CASTGDNEKLFF
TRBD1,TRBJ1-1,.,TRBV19,TGTGCCACGGACAGGGGGCGCGGAACTGAAGCTTTCTTT,CATDRGRGTEAFF
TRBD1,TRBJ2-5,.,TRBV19,TGTGCCAGTAGCGGGACAGGGGGCTGGAAAGAGACCCAGTACTTC,CASSGTGGWKETQYF
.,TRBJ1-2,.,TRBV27,TGTGCCAGCAGTCCGAAGACGGGAAACTATGGCTACACCTTC,CASSPKTGNYGYTF
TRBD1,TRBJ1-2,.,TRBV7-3,TGTGCCAGCAGCTTAAATCCAGGGACAGCCTCTAACTATGGCTACACCTTC,CASSLNPGTASNYGYTF
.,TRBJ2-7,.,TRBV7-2,TGTGCCAGCAGCTTATACAGGGCAGGATACGAGCAGTACTTC,CASSLYRAGYEQYF
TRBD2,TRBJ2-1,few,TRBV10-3,TGTGCCATCAGTGAGGAGCGGGAGGCGTACAATGAGCAGTTCTTC,CAISEEREAYNEQFF
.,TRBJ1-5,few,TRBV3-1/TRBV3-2,TGTGCCAGCAGTCTTTCTACAGGGTCGGGCAATCAGCCCCAGCATTTT,CASSLSTGSGNQPQHF
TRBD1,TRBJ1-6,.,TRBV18,TGTGCCAGCTCACCACCCCAGGGGGCTAGTTCACCCCTCCACTTT,CASSPPQGASSPLHF
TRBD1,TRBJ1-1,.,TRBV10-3,TGTGCCATCAGTATGGCGGGACAGGGGGCGGACACTGAAGCTTTCTTT,CAISMAGQGADTEAFF
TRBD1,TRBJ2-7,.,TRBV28,TGTGCCAGCAGTTCTCCAGGGGGCTCCTACGAGCAGTACTTC,CASSSPGGSYEQYF
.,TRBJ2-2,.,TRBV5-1,TGCGCCAGCAGCTCGGGACAAATTGAGAACGGGGAGCTGTTTTTT,CASSSGQIENGELFF
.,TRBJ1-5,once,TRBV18,TGTGCCAGCTCACCAACGCAGGGAAGTAATAGCAATCAGCCCCAGCATTTT,CASSPTQGSNSNQPQHF
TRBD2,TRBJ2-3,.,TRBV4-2,TGTGCCAGCAGCCAAGATTCGGGGGGAGATACGCAGTATTTT,CASSQDSGGDTQYF
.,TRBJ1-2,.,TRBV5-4,TGTGCCAGCAGCTTGGAGACGACCTCAGGAGGCTACACCTTC,CASSLETTSGGYTF
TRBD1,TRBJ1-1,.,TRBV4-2,TGTGCCAGCAGCCACATTACAGGGGGGGACACTGAAGCTTTCTTT,CASSHITGGDTEAFF
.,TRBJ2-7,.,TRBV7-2,TGTGCCAGCAGCTTAGGCGCGGGGCGGTTCTACGAGCAGTACTTC,CASSLGAGRFYEQYF
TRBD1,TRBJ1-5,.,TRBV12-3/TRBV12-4,TGTGCCAGCACGGACAGGGCGGACCAGCCCCAGCATTTT,CASTDRADQPQHF
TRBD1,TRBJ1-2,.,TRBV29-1,TGCAGCGTTGAAGTACCCCCGACAGGGGCCCATGGCTACACCTTC,CSVEVPPTGAHGYTF
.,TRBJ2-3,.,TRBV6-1,TGTGCCAGCAGTAATGTAAGGGGAGGAACAGATACGCAGTATTTT,CASSNVRGGTDTQYF
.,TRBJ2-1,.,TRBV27,TGTGCCAGCAGTTCCCCGGGAACCTACAATGAGCAGTTCTTC,CASSSPGTYNEQFF
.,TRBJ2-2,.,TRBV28,TGTGCCAGCCGTTTGGGGCCCAGAGAGGCCGGGGAGCTGTTTTTT,CASRLGPREAGELFF
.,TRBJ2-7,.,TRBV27,TGTGCCAGCAGCCCTCCCGGGGGGCTAACTTATTACGAGCAGTACTTC,CASSPPGGLTYYEQYF
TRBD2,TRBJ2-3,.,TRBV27,TGTGCCAGCAGTCTGGGGGCGGGAGGGTACACAGATACGCAGTATTTT,CASSLGAGGYTDTQYF
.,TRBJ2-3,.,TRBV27,TGTGCCAGCGGACGATACCAGGGGGATACGCAGTATTTT,CASGRYQGDTQYF
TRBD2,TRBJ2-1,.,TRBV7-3,TGTGCCAGCAGCTTGCTAGCGGGGAACAATGAGCAGTTCTTC,CASSLLAGNNEQFF
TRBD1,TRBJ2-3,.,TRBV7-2,TGTGCCAGCAACGGGGACAGGGTGGCAGATACGCAGTATTTT,CASNGDRVADTQYF
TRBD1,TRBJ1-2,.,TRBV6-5,TGTGCCAGCAGGGGACAGGTCTATGGCTACACCTTC,CASRGQVYGYTF
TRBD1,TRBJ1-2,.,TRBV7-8,TGTGCCAGCAGCTTAGGTACAGGGGGATCTGGCGGCTACACCTTC,CASSLGTGGSGGYTF
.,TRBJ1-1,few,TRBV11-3,TGTGCCAGCAGCTTAGGCGGCGGGGAAGCTTTCTTT,CASSLGGGEAFF
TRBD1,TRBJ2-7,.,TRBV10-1,TGCGCCAGCAGTGAGACGAGGACAGGGCGAGCCTACGAGCAGTACTTC,CASSETRTGRAYEQYF
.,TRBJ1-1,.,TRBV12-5,TGTGCTAGTGGTTTCCTATCTCTTCAAGGGGGCACTGAAGCTTTCTTT,CASGFLSLQGGTEAFF
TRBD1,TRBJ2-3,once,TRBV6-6,TGTGCCAGCAGTCGGCGACAGGGCGACACAGATACGCAGTATTTT,CASSRRQGDTDTQYF
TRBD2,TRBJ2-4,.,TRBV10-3,TGTGCCATCAGTGAGCAGGCGGGGGATTTTGGCATTCAGTACTTC,CAISEQAGDFGIQYF
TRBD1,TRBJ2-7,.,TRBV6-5,TGTGCCAGCAGTTCGAACAGGGGATCGGGTATGGACGAGCAGTACTTC,CASSSNRGSGMDEQYF
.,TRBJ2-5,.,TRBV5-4,TGTGCCAGCAGCTTGTGGCAGGGAGGTGGTAGGGAGACCCAGTACTTC,CASSLWQGGGRETQYF
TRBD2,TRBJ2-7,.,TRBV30,TGTGCCTGGAGCGTAAATTTAGGACTAGCGGGAGGTCTGATCGGCTACGAGCAGTACTTC,CAWSVNLGLAGGLIGYEQYF
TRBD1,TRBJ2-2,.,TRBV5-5,TGTGCCAGCAGCCCGGGACAGGGATTGACCGGGGAGCTGTTTTTT,CASSPGQGLTGELFF
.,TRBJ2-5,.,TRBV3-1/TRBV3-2,TGTGCCAGCAGCATTCCTGAAGCAGGGGTCCTCCAAGAGACCCAGTACTTC,CASSIPEAGVLQETQYF
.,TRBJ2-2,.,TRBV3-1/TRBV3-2,TGTGCCAGCAGCCAGGGCACACATTTTTACACCGGGGAGCTGTTTTTT,CASSQGTHFYTGELFF
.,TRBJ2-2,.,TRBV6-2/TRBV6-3,TGTGCCAGCAGTCCCTTCGGGAAAGCGGGCACCGGGGAGCTGTTTTTT,CASSPFGKAGTGELFF
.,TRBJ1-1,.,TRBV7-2,TGTGCCACCGCCTCTTACATGAACACTGAAGCTTTCTTT,CATASYMNTEAFF
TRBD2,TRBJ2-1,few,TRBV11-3,TGTGCCAGCAGCCCCGGCGGGGGGAGCGGGGGCTCCTACAATGAGCAGTTCTTC,CASSPGGGSGGSYNEQFF
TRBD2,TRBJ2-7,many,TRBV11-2,TGTGCCAGCAGCTTAGGTTCTAGCGGGATTTACGAGCAGTACTTC,CASSLGSSGIYEQYF
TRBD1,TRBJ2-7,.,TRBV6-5,TGTGCCAGCAGTTACTCTGGGACAGGTGAGGTCGACGAGCAGTACTTC,CASSYSGTGEVDEQYF